These T cell receptor beta chains were read from a single sample in a study of shared clonotypes between healthy human individuals. The data were produced by immunoSEQ multiplex PCR, yet TCRdb's version contains in-frame clones alone and is incomplete. The table lists under 2.5 million clones, about nine tenths of them singletons. Sequences were obtained from naive CD4+ T cells from PBMCs. The source of these receptors is a man younger than 35 in good health. Some clones in this sample may be carry-over from other donors' samples. The CDR3 runs from the conserved cysteine through the conserved F or W. The order of the fields is CDR3 DNA, CDR3 protein, clone size, J gene, V gene, D gene. The D gene is left open where the match is weak. Expanded clones get a size class; other rows say once, few or many, or leave the size out.

TGTGCCAGCAAGGAAAAGGGCCGTACCTGGGCTGGGGCCAACGTCCTGACTTTC	CASKEKGRTWAGANVLTF	-	TRBJ2-6	TRBV21-1	-
TGTGCCAGCAGCTTAATAGGGGGGCATAATTCACCCCTCCACTTT	CASSLIGGHNSPLHF	-	TRBJ1-6	TRBV7-9	-
TGTGCCAGCAGTAAACAGGGCCCAGACATTCAGTACTTC	CASSKQGPDIQYF	-	TRBJ2-4	TRBV28	-
TGTGCCAGCTCACCAATCCAGGCCGCCTACGAGCAGTACTTC	CASSPIQAAYEQYF	-	TRBJ2-7	TRBV18	-
TGTGCCAGCATCCCCCCTATCGGGCGCACTGAAGCTTTCTTT	CASIPPIGRTEAFF	-	TRBJ1-1	TRBV9	-
TGTGCCAGCAGCCCGAGGGCAGATACGCAGTATTTT	CASSPRADTQYF	-	TRBJ2-3	TRBV5-4	-
TGTGCCAGCAGTTCGGGGGGAGGGCCTCAGTACGAGCAGTACTTC	CASSSGGGPQYEQYF	once	TRBJ2-7	TRBV28	TRBD2
TGTGCCTGGAGTAGGGGTGGGGGGAGCTCCTACGAGCAGTACTTC	CAWSRGGGSSYEQYF	-	TRBJ2-7	TRBV30	-
TGCAGCGACTCCGGAACAGGGTGGGGCACTGAAGCTTTCTTT	CSDSGTGWGTEAFF	few	TRBJ1-1	TRBV29-1	-
TGTGCCAGCAGCCCAAGTCCCGGGACAGGGCCTCAAGAGACCCAGTACTTC	CASSPSPGTGPQETQYF	-	TRBJ2-5	TRBV9	TRBD1
TGCAGTGCTCCCTCCCTTGGGACCCAGTACTTC	CSAPSLGTQYF	-	TRBJ2-5	TRBV20-1	-
TGTGCCAGCAGCTTGTACGGACAGGGGACAGATACGCAGTATTTT	CASSLYGQGTDTQYF	-	TRBJ2-3	TRBV5-5	TRBD1
TGTGCCAGCAGCGCCAATCGGGACAGCACCTACAATGAGCAGTTCTTC	CASSANRDSTYNEQFF	-	TRBJ2-1	TRBV5-4	TRBD1
TGCGCCAGCAGCCCATGGACAAACACAATGAACTACAATGAGCAGTTCTTC	CASSPWTNTMNYNEQFF	-	TRBJ2-1	TRBV5-1	-
TGTGCCAGTAGTATAGGTCCGGGGGCGAGCGGCCCAGATACGCAGTATTTT	CASSIGPGASGPDTQYF	-	TRBJ2-3	TRBV19	-
TGCGCCAGCAGCTTGTGGCAGGGAGAGTACGAGCAGTACTTC	CASSLWQGEYEQYF	-	TRBJ2-7	TRBV5-1	-
TGTGCCAGCAGCTCCAGGATAACGAACACCGGGGAGCTGTTTTTT	CASSSRITNTGELFF	once	TRBJ2-2	TRBV7-9	-
TGTGCCAGCAGCCTCCCTCCCACAGATACGCAGTATTTT	CASSLPPTDTQYF	once	TRBJ2-3	TRBV7-9	-
TGTGCCAGCAGCCAGGACAGGGGTCGTGAGCAGTACTTC	CASSQDRGREQYF	-	TRBJ2-7	TRBV7-3	TRBD1
TGTGCCAGCAGCCGGGACAGGGCGTCCTATGGCTACACCTTC	CASSRDRASYGYTF	-	TRBJ1-2	TRBV5-5	TRBD1
TGTGCCAGCAGCGAGGCCGGACTAGCGGGGGACAATGAGCAGTTCTTC	CASSEAGLAGDNEQFF	-	TRBJ2-1	TRBV5-6	TRBD2
TGTGCCAGCAGTTTAGTGCAGAACACTGAAGCTTTCTTT	CASSLVQNTEAFF	-	TRBJ1-1	TRBV27	-
TGTGCCAGCGGTTGGACAGGTCCAACTAATGAAAAACTGTTTTTT	CASGWTGPTNEKLFF	-	TRBJ1-4	TRBV6-4	TRBD1
TGTGCCAGCAGCCAAAGGGGTAATGAGCTCTACGAGCAGTACTTC	CASSQRGNELYEQYF	-	TRBJ2-7	TRBV7-9	-
TGTGCCAGCAGCGGGACAAAAGTCCGCGGCTACACCTTC	CASSGTKVRGYTF	-	TRBJ1-2	TRBV6-5	-
TGTGCCAGCAGCCCCGGGGGTAGCGGGGCCTACAATGAGCAGTTCTTC	CASSPGGSGAYNEQFF	once	TRBJ2-1	TRBV7-3	TRBD2
TGTGCCAGCAGCTTAGGGGGGGGCCACACAGATACGCAGTATTTT	CASSLGGGHTDTQYF	-	TRBJ2-3	TRBV7-2	-
TGTGCCATCAGTGAGTCGAAAGAGTACAAAAACATTCAGTACTTC	CAISESKEYKNIQYF	once	TRBJ2-4	TRBV10-3	-
TGTGCCTGGAGTCGCGGGGGGGAGCAGCCCCAGCATTTT	CAWSRGGEQPQHF	-	TRBJ1-5	TRBV30	-
TGTGCCAGCAGCTTAGTTGTAGCCACTGAAGCTTTCTTT	CASSLVVATEAFF	-	TRBJ1-1	TRBV7-6	-
TGTGCCAGCAGCGGCCGGGACAGGGGGACAGATACGCAGTATTTT	CASSGRDRGTDTQYF	-	TRBJ2-3	TRBV9	TRBD1
TGCGCCAGCAGCACGTTAGCGGGAGGGAAAAACAATGAGCAGTTCTTC	CASSTLAGGKNNEQFF	once	TRBJ2-1	TRBV5-1	TRBD2
TGCACCAGCAGCCACAAGAAGAGCCGACAGGGACAGCGCCTTAATGAGCAGTTCTTC	CTSSHKKSRQGQRLNEQFF	-	TRBJ2-1	TRBV1	-
TGTGCCAGCAGAACCTTAAGGACAGGGGATGGGGGCAATCAGCCCCAGCATTTT	CASRTLRTGDGGNQPQHF	-	TRBJ1-5	TRBV27	TRBD1
TGTGCCAGCAGTGAAACGGCCTACACAGATACGCAGTATTTT	CASSETAYTDTQYF	-	TRBJ2-3	TRBV6-1	-
TGCGCCAGCAGCCCCGGGGGTTTAGACACCATATATTTT	CASSPGGLDTIYF	once	TRBJ1-3	TRBV4-1	-